These 20 T cell receptor beta chains originate from one sample sequenced in a study of cytomegalovirus exposure and HLA in healthy donors. The PCR contained 60 Vbeta and 13 Jbeta primers. Libraries were prepared by immunoSEQ multiplex PCR; TCRdb keeps only in-frame clonotypes and omits some of them. Here the sample spans roughly 170,000 clones, roughly four fifths being singletons. The sequencing sample was made of PBMCs. The receptors originated from a female donor in good health and CMV-seronegative.

This sequence joins TRBV18 and TRBJ1-4, with D unresolved. Germline loops: CDR1 KGHSH, CDR2 LQKENI. With 6 bases removed from V and 0 bases from J, the gap between germline ends came to 11 bases. CDR3 length: 15 amino acids. The CDR3 DNA sequence: TGTGCCAGCTCGTTATCACTTACAACTAATGAAAAACTGTTTTTT. Translating it yields CASSLSLTTNEKLFF.

The chain employs TRBV7-2 and TRBJ2-3, with 7 nucleotides matching TRBD2. Losses at the gene ends were 5 bases for V and 4 bases for J; bases not matched to a gene: 6. Germline values: CDR1 SGHTA, CDR2 FQGNSA. The CDR3 runs to 14 residues. This CDR3 reads CASSDSGKPDTQYF. The CDR3 DNA follows: TGTGCCAGCAGCGACAGCGGGAAACCAGATACGCAGTATTTT. The entire variable domain, with the rest obtained from reference TRBV7-2 and TRBJ2-3, is as follows: GAGVSQSPSNKVTEKGKDVELRCDPISGHTALYWYRQSLGQGLEFLIYFQGNSAPDKSGLPSDRFSAERTGGSVSTLTIQRTQQEDSAVYLCASSDSGKPDTQYFGPGTRLTVL.

This clone showed up just a few times. The rearrangement joins TRBV9 to TRBJ2-3, with D possibly matching TRBD2 (6 bases). Trimming pared 1 base from V and 6 bases from J, leaving 15 bases between. The CDR3 has 15 amino acids. Germline loops: CDR1 SGDLS, CDR2 YYNGEE. CDR3 nucleotide sequence: TGTGCCAGCAGCGTACACGGGACTGGCGGGGATACGCAGTATTTT. Its protein is CASSVHGTGGDTQYF.

The chain carries TRBV27 and TRBJ2-5; tentatively, D is TRBD1 (5 bases). This CDR3 spans 13 amino acids. The V end lost 4 bases, the J end lost 6 bases, and 12 bases lay between the germline ends. CDR1 and CDR2 from the germline V gene are MNHEY and SMNVEV (reference sequence). DNA for the CDR3: TGTGCCAGCAGTTCCAGGGTAATTCAGACCCAGTACTTC. This translates into CASSSRVIQTQYF.

This clone was found once. The chain joins TRBV25-1 to TRBJ1-2; maybe TRBD1 (6 bases). V shed 6 bases and J shed 2 bases, with 13 bases lying between them. The CDR3 runs to 14 residues. Germline values: CDR1 MGHDK, CDR2 SYGVNS. The CDR3 here is CASRVTGSNYGYTF. The DNA of the CDR3 is TGTGCCAGCAGAGTTACAGGGTCCAACTATGGCTACACCTTC.

The rearrangement links TRBV4-1 to TRBJ2-1, with 11 bases fitting TRBD2. The CDR3 is made up of 19 amino acids. Losses at the gene ends were 0 bases for V and 1 base for J; bases not matched to a gene: 8. CDR1 and CDR2 from the germline V gene are MGHRA and YSYEKL. CDR3 nucleotides: TGCGCCAGCAGCCAAGATTGGCTAGCGGGAGGTCCTTCCTACAATGAGCAGTTCTTC. Amino acid sequence: CASSQDWLAGGPSYNEQFF.

V gene TRBV5-1 combines with J gene TRBJ2-6; 8 bases line up with TRBD1. This CDR3 is 17 amino acids long. The junction had 7 bases not matched to a gene; V was cut back by 3 bases and J by 2 bases. CDR1 is SGHRS, CDR2 YFSETQ, per germline. CDR3 sequence reads: CASSWGQADAGANVLTF. CDR3 nucleotides: TGCGCCAGCAGCTGGGGACAGGCAGACGCTGGGGCCAACGTCCTGACTTTC.

This chain connects TRBV27 to TRBJ1-5; perhaps TRBD1 as D (5 bases). Germline-derived CDR1 and CDR2 are MNHEY and SMNVEV (reference sequence). The CDR3 spans 13 residues. Between the trimmed V and J ends, which lost 6 bases and 4 bases, there was a span of 10 bases. CDR3 bases: TGTGCCAGCAGAAGACAGCCGAATCAGCCCCAGCATTTT. This translates into CASRRQPNQPQHF.

The chain has TRBV2 and TRBJ2-1; 10 nucleotides agree with TRBD1. This CDR3 contains 15 residues. Germline lookup yields CDR1 SNHLY and CDR2 FYNNEI. The V and J ends lost 6 bases and 4 bases, in that order; junction bases with no gene match: 6. CDR3 sequence: CASRSEDRGYNEQFF. Written as DNA, the CDR3 is TGTGCCAGCAGATCCGAGGACAGGGGGTACAATGAGCAGTTCTTC.

As to this clone: The sample has other DNA sequences that encode this CDR3 too. V usage is TRBV29-1 and J usage is TRBJ1-2; possible D gene TRBD1, 5 bases. Trimming removed 0 bases from V and 4 bases from J, with 12 bases in between. The germline CDR1 and CDR2 sequences are SQVTM and ANQGSEA. This CDR3 has 14 amino acids. CDR3 DNA: TGCAGCGTTGAAGATGTGACAGACCCCTATGGCTACACCTTC. Protein: CSVEDVTDPYGYTF.

The chain couples TRBV7-3 to TRBJ2-3; D unresolved. Trimming took off 5 bases at V and 4 bases at J, with 13 bases between the two ends. This CDR3 is 14 amino acids long. Germline values: CDR1 SGHTA, CDR2 FQGTGA. Here the CDR3 DNA reads TGTGCCAGCAGCCCGTCATCCGGGTCAGATACGCAGTATTTT. This codes for CASSPSSGSDTQYF.

The rearrangement uses TRBV6-6 and TRBJ2-3; D gene unclear. V was pared by 4 bases and J by 6 bases, with 11 bases between. CDR1 is MNHNY and CDR2 is SVGAGI in the germline V gene (reference sequence). CDR3 length equals 13 residues. The DNA of the CDR3 is TGTGCCAGCAGTTCTCCCCCTGTGGATACGCAGTATTTT. This encodes CASSSPPVDTQYF.

V gene TRBV6-1 combines with J gene TRBJ2-4; D is unclear. V was trimmed by 8 bases and J by 1 base, leaving 6 bases between them. The germline V gene encodes CDR1 MNHNS and CDR2 SASEGT. This CDR3 is 12 amino acids long. For the CDR3, the DNA is TGTGCCAGCCTAGAGGCCAAAAACATTCAGTACTTC. This codes for CASLEAKNIQYF.

The genes are TRBV30 and TRBJ2-5, with a weak D call TRBD1 (7 bases). The end of the DNA aligns better with TRBJ2-7, so the J call may be wrong. Germline CDR1 reads GTSNPN; CDR2 reads SVGIG (reference sequence). The CDR3 contains 11 residues. The CDR3 sequence: CAWAGQYEQYF. CDR3 in DNA: TGTGCCTGGGCGGGACAGTACGAGCAGTACTTC.

V gene TRBV29-1 combines with J gene TRBJ2-2; 8 bases map to TRBD2. Germline V gene sequence: CDR1 SQVTM, CDR2 ANQGSEA. V lost 4 bases to trimming and J lost 4 bases; unmatched junction nucleotides: 2. This CDR3 is 13 amino acids long. As DNA, the CDR3 is TGCAGCGTTGGTGGGACTAGCACCGGGGAGCTGTTTTTT. This gives the protein CSVGGTSTGELFF.

The CDR3 nucleotides read TGTGCCAGCAGGCGACAGGGGATGAGCGATCAGCCCCAGCATTTT. It specifies CASRRQGMSDQPQHF. This sequence joins TRBV7-2 and TRBJ1-5, with 8 bases aligning to TRBD1. The junction had 9 bases not matched to a gene; V was cut back by 6 bases and J by 5 bases. This CDR3 contains 15 residues. Germline CDR1 SGHTA, CDR2 FQGNSA.

Only a few counts were recorded for this clone. The rearrangement uses TRBV2 and TRBJ2-2; TRBD2 aligns across 14 bases. The CDR3 is 15 amino acids. Germline V CDR1 and CDR2: SNHLY, FYNNEI. The V and J ends lost 7 bases and 4 bases, in that order; junction bases with no gene match: 2. The CDR3 DNA follows: TGTGCCAGCACTGGGACTAGCGGGAGCACCGGGGAGCTGTTTTTT. This codes for CASTGTSGSTGELFF.

This chain links TRBV5-1 with TRBJ2-4; 8 nucleotides match TRBD2. Germline loops: CDR1 SGHRS, CDR2 YFSETQ. The CDR3 is made up of 15 amino acids. Losses at the gene ends were 4 bases for V and 2 bases for J; bases not matched to a gene: 5. CDR3 region: CASSAGGLSKNIQYF. CDR3 in DNA: TGCGCCAGCAGCGCGGGAGGTCTCTCCAAAAACATTCAGTACTTC.

This rearrangement joins TRBV4-2 to TRBJ2-1; 14 bases fit TRBD2. Germline V gives CDR1 LGHNA, CDR2 YNFKEQ. CDR3 size: 15 residues. V trimming: 6 bases; J trimming: 6 bases; junction bases outside the gene matches: 4. Here the CDR3 reads CASRPGTSGSNEQFF. The CDR3 bases are TGTGCCAGCAGACCCGGGACTAGCGGGAGCAATGAGCAGTTCTTC.

The rearrangement links TRBV30 to TRBJ2-2, with TRBD1 identical over 10 bases. Germline lookup yields CDR1 GTSNPN and CDR2 SVGIG (reference sequence). V shed 8 bases and J 5 bases; nucleotides not matched to a gene: 2. The CDR3 covers 12 residues. CDR3 sequence: CARTGGTGELFF. The CDR3 DNA is TGTGCCCGGACAGGGGGAACCGGGGAGCTGTTTTTT.